By its share, the clone carrying this T cell receptor (beta chain) is medium-sized (0.01 to 0.1%). The source of the sample is a study of graft-versus-host responses after intestinal transplantation. There were about 200,000 CFSE-labeled responder cells plated together with about 200,000 irradiated, violet-dye-labeled stimulator cells. Germline CDR1 is SGHAT and CDR2 is FQDESV (reference sequence). This CDR3 has 15 residues. V was cut by 0 bases and J by 7 bases, with 16 bases left in between. Assay: immunoSEQ multiplex PCR; the TCRdb copy retains only in-frame clones and omits some. The repertoire has 9,500 to 15,000 clones, about a third of them found once; the top ten carry about 3.2%.

The sample here was alloreactive CD8+ T cells from a mixed lymphocyte reaction culture, taken before intestinal transplant. Subset described: CFSE-low proliferating T cells sorted from approximately 6-day pre-transplant mixed lymphocyte reaction (GvH or HvG direction). This receptor was identified in a human patient who received an intestinal transplant. V and J are TRBV11-1 and TRBJ2-7; perhaps TRBD2 as D (6 bases). Written as DNA, the CDR3 is TGTGCCAGCAGCTTAGCGCTAGCGCCCACTGAGGAGCAGTACTTC. Protein: CASSLALAPTEEQYF. Full variable domain (rest looked up from reference TRBV11-1 and TRBJ2-7): EAEVAQSPRYKITEKSQAVAFWCDPISGHATLYWYRQILGQGPELLVQFQDESVVDDSQLPKDRFSAERLKGVDSTLKIQPAELGDSAMYLCASSLALAPTEEQYFGPGTRLTVT.